Listed here are 18 T cell receptor beta chains from one sample, sequenced in a study of cytomegalovirus exposure and HLA in healthy donors. The primer mix had 60 Vbeta and 13 Jbeta primers. Some clones are missing from TCRdb's copy, which holds only in-frame ones; the method was immunoSEQ multiplex PCR. The sample consists of some 220,000 clones, roughly 91% of them appearing once. Specimen: PBMCs. All receptors come from a woman between 18 and 29 years old in good health and CMV-seronegative.

J is TRBJ2-7 and V is TRBV7-2, with TRBD2 matching over 14 bases. Trimming removed 5 bases from V and 6 bases from J; junction bases left unmatched: 9. Germline CDR1 and CDR2: SGHTA and FQGNSA. The CDR3 is 16 amino acids. CDR3 in amino acids: CASSKTSGRALREQYF. The CDR3 bases are TGTGCCAGCAGCAAGACTAGCGGGAGGGCCCTGCGCGAGCAGTACTTC.

J is TRBJ2-5 and V is TRBV7-9; a weak D match, TRBD2 (5 bases). The last part of the DNA fits TRBJ2-7 better; the J call may be wrong. The CDR3 is 14 residues long. CDR1 and CDR2 (germline): SEHNR, FQNEAQ (reference sequence). The CDR3 region has the DNA TGTGCCAGCAGCTTAGGGACTGGCTTATACGAGCAGTACTTC. The encoded protein is CASSLGTGLYEQYF.

V gene TRBV7-9 combines with J gene TRBJ2-3; 11 bases agree with TRBD2. This CDR3 is built from 14 residues. V lost 5 bases and J lost 5; bases outside the gene matches: 3. Germline V lookup: CDR1 SEHNR, CDR2 FQNEAQ (reference sequence). The CDR3 sequence: CASSETSGGDTQYF. DNA for the CDR3: TGTGCCAGCAGCGAAACTAGCGGGGGAGATACGCAGTATTTT.

The DNA of the CDR3 is TGCGCCAGCAGCGCAGGGACAGGCTCCTACGAGCAGTACTTC. Its protein is CASSAGTGSYEQYF. The chain is built from TRBV5-1 and TRBJ2-7; 8 bases map to TRBD1. CDR1 and CDR2 from the germline V gene are SGHRS and YFSETQ. The CDR3 has 14 amino acids. V shed 4 bases and J 0 bases; nucleotides not matched to a gene: 3.

The J gene is TRBJ1-1, the V gene TRBV6-5; D gene uncertain. CDR3 length: 15 amino acids. V lost 2 bases and J 4 bases, leaving 14 bases between the germline ends. Germline loops: CDR1 MNHEY, CDR2 SVGAGI. The CDR3 bases are TGTGCCAGCAGTTACGGTTACGGGTTGGCCACTGAAGCTTTCTTT. Its protein product is CASSYGYGLATEAFF.

The chain links TRBV6-5 to TRBJ2-7; 7 bases match TRBD1. CDR1 MNHEY and CDR2 SVGAGI come from the germline V gene. The V and J ends lost 6 bases and 3 bases, in that order; junction bases with no gene match: 11. The CDR3 is 15 residues long. CDR3 amino acids: CASSYRGLSVYEQYF. CDR3 nucleotide sequence: TGTGCCAGCAGCTACAGGGGTCTCTCCGTCTACGAGCAGTACTTC.

This chain joins TRBV11-2 and TRBJ1-2; D is perhaps TRBD1 (5 bases). The germline V gene has CDR1 SGHAT and CDR2 FQNNGV. V was shortened by 5 bases and J by 1 base, with 14 bases between the two germline ends. The CDR3 spans 15 residues. The CDR3 DNA reads TGTGCCAGCAGCGGGGGGGTGGGGGGTAACTATGGCTACACCTTC. Translating gives CASSGGVGGNYGYTF.

The rearrangement joins TRBV6-5 to TRBJ1-6, with D possibly being TRBD1 (5 bases). The CDR3 has 12 residues. Trimming removed 7 bases at V and 10 bases at J, with 11 bases between. Germline loops: CDR1 MNHEY, CDR2 SVGAGI. CDR3 bases: TGTGCCAGCAACAGGTTCGGGTCACCCCTCCACTTT. This encodes CASNRFGSPLHF.

CDR3 DNA sequence: TGTGCCAGTAGCCCCCGGACAGGGCTAGGTCAGCCCCAGCATTTT. Translation gives CASSPRTGLGQPQHF. V and J are TRBV19 and TRBJ1-5; the match to TRBD1 covers 8 bases. Trimming at V came to 6 bases and at J to 6 bases, leaving 10 bases not matched to a gene. Germline values: CDR1 LNHDA, CDR2 SQIVND (reference sequence). The length of the CDR3 is 15 residues.

DNA for the CDR3: TGTGCCAGCAGGCAACTAGCGGGAGTGTTCTTC. Encoded protein: CASRQLAGVFF. The chain employs TRBV2 and TRBJ2-1; TRBD2 matches at 11 bases. V lost 6 bases, J lost 15 bases, and 4 bases stayed unmatched. The CDR3 is made up of 11 amino acids. The V gene's germline CDR1 is SNHLY and CDR2 FYNNEI.

The chain links TRBV5-1 to TRBJ2-7; D might be TRBD2 (6 bases). The CDR3 sequence is 14 residues long. Germline V gene lookup returns CDR1 SGHRS and CDR2 YFSETQ. V shed 7 bases and J shed 2 bases, with 16 bases lying between them. This CDR3 reads CASFTGTAPYEQYF. The CDR3 bases are TGCGCCAGCTTCACCGGGACTGCCCCCTACGAGCAGTACTTC.

The chain has TRBV29-1 and TRBJ1-1; D gene uncertain. This CDR3 has 13 amino acids. V lost 6 bases and J lost 5, with 16 bases in between. Germline-derived CDR1 and CDR2 are SQVTM and ANQGSEA. CDR3 sequence reads: CSVVFVYETEAFF. The CDR3 coding sequence is TGCAGCGTCGTATTTGTTTATGAGACTGAAGCTTTCTTT.

The chain combines TRBV2 with TRBJ2-1; the match to TRBD2 covers 8 bases. J was trimmed by 2 bases and V by 4 bases; bases with no gene match: 4. Germline V CDR1 and CDR2: SNHLY, FYNNEI. This CDR3 is 15 amino acids long. CDR3 bases: TGTGCCAGCAGTGGTTCGGGGGGGGCCTACAATGAGCAGTTCTTC. Residues: CASSGSGGAYNEQFF.

The chain couples TRBV10-3 to TRBJ2-7; 8 positions agree with TRBD2. The CDR3 is 14 amino acids. The germline CDR1 and CDR2 sequences are ENHRY and SYGVKD. The V segment lost 4 bases and the J segment 6 bases; nucleotides outside the gene matches: 8. This CDR3 reads CAISVGSGMIEQYF. The CDR3 nucleotides read TGTGCCATCAGTGTGGGTAGCGGGATGATCGAGCAGTACTTC.

The rearrangement uses TRBV5-4 and TRBJ2-3, with 7 bases fitting TRBD1. The junction had 7 bases not matched to a gene; V was cut back by 4 bases and J by 2 bases. Germline loops: CDR1 SGHNT, CDR2 YYREEE (reference sequence). This CDR3 comprises 15 residues. CDR3 nucleotides: TGTGCCAGCAGCCTTAGGACAGGACTCACAGATACGCAGTATTTT. It translates to CASSLRTGLTDTQYF.

This chain uses TRBV13 with TRBJ1-3; 12 bases map to TRBD1. Per germline, CDR1 PRHDT and CDR2 FYEKMQ (reference sequence). CDR3 length: 16 residues. The V gene end was trimmed by 5 bases and the J gene end by 3 bases; junction bases not matched to a gene: 5. CDR3 region: CASSERDRGLGNTIYF. The CDR3 DNA is TGTGCCAGCAGCGAACGGGACAGGGGGCTTGGAAACACCATATATTTT.

V usage is TRBV29-1 and J usage is TRBJ2-3; TRBD2 matches at 15 bases. Germline V gives CDR1 SQVTM, CDR2 ANQGSEA. This CDR3 is built from 16 residues. Unmatched junction bases numbered 6, after V lost 6 bases and J lost 2 bases. Written as DNA, the CDR3 is TGCAGCGTCGTGGGACTAGCGGGGGGCTTCACAGATACGCAGTATTTT. It encodes CSVVGLAGGFTDTQYF.

This chain links TRBV5-4 with TRBJ2-2, with 8 bases aligning to TRBD2. The germline V gene encodes CDR1 SGHNT and CDR2 YYREEE (reference sequence). CDR3 size: 16 residues. With 5 bases clipped from V and 2 bases from J, the junction kept 8 bases outside the gene matches. CDR3 in DNA: TGTGCCAGCAGAAACCGGGGGGGCCCCAACACCGGGGAGCTGTTTTTT. Protein: CASRNRGGPNTGELFF.